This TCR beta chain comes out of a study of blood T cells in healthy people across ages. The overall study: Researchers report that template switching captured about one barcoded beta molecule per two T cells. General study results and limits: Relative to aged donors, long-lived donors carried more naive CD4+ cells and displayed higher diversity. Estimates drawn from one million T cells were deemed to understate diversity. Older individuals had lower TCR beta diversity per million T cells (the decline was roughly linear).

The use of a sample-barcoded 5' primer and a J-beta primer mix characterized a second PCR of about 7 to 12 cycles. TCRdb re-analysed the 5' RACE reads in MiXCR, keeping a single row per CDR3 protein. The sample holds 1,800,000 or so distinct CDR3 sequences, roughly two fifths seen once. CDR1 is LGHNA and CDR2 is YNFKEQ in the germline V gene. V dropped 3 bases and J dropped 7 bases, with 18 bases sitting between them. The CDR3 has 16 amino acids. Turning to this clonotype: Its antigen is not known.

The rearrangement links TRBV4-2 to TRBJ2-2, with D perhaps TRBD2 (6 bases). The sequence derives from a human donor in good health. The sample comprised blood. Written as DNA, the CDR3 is TGTGCCAGCAGCCATACGGAGGGACTTGGCGGCGGGGAGCTGTTTTTT. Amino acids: CASSHTEGLGGGELFF.